One T cell receptor (beta chain) is described in this entry. Produced via immunoSEQ multiplex PCR; TCRdb's table is partial and in-frame only. The table records roughly 120,000 clones, approximately 70% of them present only once. The data were taken from a study of blood T cell repertoires in COVID-19. Study in general: The study drew acute and convalescent COVID-19 samples from the United States, Italy and Spain.

Trimming pared 5 bases from V and 8 bases from J, leaving 12 bases between. This CDR3 contains 11 residues. CDR1 and CDR2 from the germline V gene are DFQATT and SNEGSKA (reference sequence). The specimen was peripheral blood. This sequence was found in a woman aged 55 to 70 with acute or convalescent COVID-19. The rearrangement uses TRBV20-1 and TRBJ1-2, with a weak D call TRBD1 (6 bases). CDR3 DNA sequence: TGCAGTGCTTACAGGGTGGTCGGCTACACCTTC. The encoded protein is CSAYRVVGYTF.